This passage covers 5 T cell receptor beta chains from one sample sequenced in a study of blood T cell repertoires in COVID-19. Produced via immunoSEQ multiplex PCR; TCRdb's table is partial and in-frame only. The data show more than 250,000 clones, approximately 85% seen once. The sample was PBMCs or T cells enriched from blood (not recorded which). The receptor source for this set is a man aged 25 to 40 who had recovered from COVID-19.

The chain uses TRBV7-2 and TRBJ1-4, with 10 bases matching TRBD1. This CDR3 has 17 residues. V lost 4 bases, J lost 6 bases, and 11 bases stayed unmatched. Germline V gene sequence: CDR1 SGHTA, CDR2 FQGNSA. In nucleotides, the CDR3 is TGTGCCAGCAGCTCCAATGGACAGGGGGTCTTGTATGAAAAACTGTTTTTT. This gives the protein CASSSNGQGVLYEKLFF.

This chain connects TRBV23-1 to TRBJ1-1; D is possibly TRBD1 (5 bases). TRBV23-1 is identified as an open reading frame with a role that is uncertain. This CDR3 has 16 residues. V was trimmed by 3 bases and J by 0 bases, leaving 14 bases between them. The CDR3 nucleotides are TGCGCCAGCAGTCAGATCTCGGGACTGATGAACACTGAAGCTTTCTTT. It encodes CASSQISGLMNTEAFF.

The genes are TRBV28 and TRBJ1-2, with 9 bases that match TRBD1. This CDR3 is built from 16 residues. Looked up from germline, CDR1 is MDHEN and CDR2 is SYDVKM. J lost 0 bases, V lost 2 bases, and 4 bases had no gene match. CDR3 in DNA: TGTGCCAGCAGTTTAAACAGGGGGCCGGCTAACTATGGCTACACCTTC. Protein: CASSLNRGPANYGYTF.

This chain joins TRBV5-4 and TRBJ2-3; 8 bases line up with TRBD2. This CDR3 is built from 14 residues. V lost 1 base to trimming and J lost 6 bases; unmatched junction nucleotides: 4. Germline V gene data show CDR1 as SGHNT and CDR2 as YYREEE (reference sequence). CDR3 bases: TGTGCCAGCAGCTTGCGGGGGGGCAGGGATACGCAGTATTTT. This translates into CASSLRGGRDTQYF.

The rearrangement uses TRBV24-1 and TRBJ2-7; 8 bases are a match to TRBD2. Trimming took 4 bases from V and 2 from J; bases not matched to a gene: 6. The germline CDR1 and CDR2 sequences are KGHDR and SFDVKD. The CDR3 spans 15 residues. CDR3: CATSDPGLGTYEQYF. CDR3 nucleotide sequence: TGTGCCACCAGTGACCCGGGACTAGGCACCTACGAGCAGTACTTC.